Given below is one T cell receptor (beta chain) in context. Its matching antigen is unknown. This CDR3 contains 13 residues. Trimming cost V 6 bases and J 4 bases, with 12 bases left between them. Germline V gene lookup returns CDR1 MNHNS and CDR2 SASEGT. This entry belongs to a study of shared clonotypes between healthy human individuals. General study points: A few donors held about 4.5% of naive CD4 clonotypes in common. The rarefaction results pointed to incomplete sorted-subset sequencing despite large depth. As a rule, naive subsets had a larger estimated richness than memory subsets.

Clones were sequenced by immunoSEQ multiplex PCR, and TCRdb holds only the in-frame ones, with some missing. The data contain about 2.2 million clones, about 93% of them singletons. Only CD45RO-negative cells positively selected for CCR7 counted as naive CD8 cells, so terminally differentiated effector memory CD45RA+ cells were excluded. This TCR came from a man between 18 and 29 years old in good health. Some clones in this sample may be carry-over from other donors' samples. Sequenced sample: naive CD8+ T cells from PBMCs. The chain joins TRBV6-1 to TRBJ1-2; no reliable D call. This CDR3 reads CASRADGAYGYTF. The CDR3 nucleotides read TGTGCCAGCAGGGCCGACGGCGCCTATGGCTACACCTTC.